The 10 T cell receptor beta chains below were found in one sample sequenced in a study of immune evolution from preneoplasia to lung adenocarcinoma. TCRdb keeps only in-frame clones here, not all; method: immunoSEQ multiplex PCR. The sample lists about 8,200 clones, 60% to 80% occurring once. Sample: FFPE adjacent normal lung tissue. These receptors were collected from a person aged 55-80 years with lung adenocarcinoma.

With regard to this clone: Other DNA sequences within the sample encode an identical CDR3. The CDR3 nucleotides read TGTGCCAGCTCACCAGGCTACGAGCAGTACTTC. Translating gives CASSPGYEQYF. V and J are TRBV18 and TRBJ2-7, with D uncertain. The CDR3 has 11 amino acids. CDR1 and CDR2 (germline): KGHSH, LQKENI. V lost 2 bases and J lost 3, with 2 bases in between.

This clone was observed a handful of times. The J gene is TRBJ2-1, the V gene TRBV5-6, with a possible D match to TRBD1 (5 bases). Trimming pared 4 bases from V and 14 bases from J, leaving 28 bases between. Germline V lookup: CDR1 SGHDT, CDR2 YYEEEE. This CDR3 is built from 16 residues. CDR3 DNA: TGTGCCAGCAGCCTGACGACAGCGCAGTTTCTTATGGATGAGTTCTTC. This translates into CASSLTTAQFLMDEFF. Complete variable domain (other parts from reference TRBV5-6 and TRBJ2-1): DAGVTQSPTHLIKTRGQQVTLRCSPKSGHDTVSWYQQALGQGPQFIFQYYEEEERQRGNFPDRFSGHQFPNYSSELNVNALLLGDSALYLCASSLTTAQFLMDEFFGPGTRLTVL.

The V call is TRBV11-2, the J call TRBJ1-2; the D is unclear. The CDR3 spans 14 residues. The V and J ends lost 4 bases and 2 bases respectively, with 11 bases between them. The V gene's germline CDR1 is SGHAT and CDR2 FQNNGV. CDR3 DNA sequence: TGTGCCAGCAGCTCAGGACCGAGCAACTATGGCTACACCTTC. Amino acid sequence: CASSSGPSNYGYTF.

This clone occurred a few times. The V call is TRBV30, the J call TRBJ1-1; 9 bases are shared with TRBD1. CDR3 length equals 15 residues. The V gene end was trimmed by 1 base and the J gene end by 5 bases; junction bases not matched to a gene: 8. Per the germline V gene, CDR1 is GTSNPN and CDR2 is SVGIG (reference sequence). CDR3 DNA: TGTGCCTGGAGTGATAAACAGGGGGCAGGGACTGAAGCTTTCTTT. It encodes CAWSDKQGAGTEAFF.

This clone has more than one count but fewer than ten. The chain couples TRBV9 to TRBJ1-3; weak D call: TRBD1 (5 bases). V lost 4 bases and J lost 0, with 11 bases in between. Germline lookup yields CDR1 SGDLS and CDR2 YYNGEE. This CDR3 comprises 15 residues. The CDR3 is CASSPDGHSGNTIYF. CDR3 DNA: TGTGCCAGCAGCCCCGACGGACACTCTGGAAACACCATATATTTT.

The chain employs TRBV5-5 and TRBJ1-2; D uncertain. Germline CDR1 reads SGHKS; CDR2 reads YYEKEE (reference sequence). The CDR3 consists of 16 residues. Trimming left V 0 bases short and J 2 bases short, with 14 bases between. The CDR3 spells CASSLEITGWNYGYTF. As DNA, the CDR3 is TGTGCCAGCAGCTTGGAAATCACCGGATGGAACTATGGCTACACCTTC.

V and J are TRBV19 and TRBJ1-1; D remains ambiguous. The CDR3 is made up of 12 amino acids. Trimming removed 5 bases from V and 8 bases from J, with 12 bases in between. The germline V gene encodes CDR1 LNHDA and CDR2 SQIVND (reference sequence). CDR3 nucleotide sequence: TGTGCCAGTAGTCAAACCCAGCGCGAAGCTTTCTTT. Protein sequence: CASSQTQREAFF.

The V gene is TRBV5-1, the J gene TRBJ1-2; 10 positions agree with TRBD1. This CDR3 contains 14 residues. Germline V CDR1 and CDR2: SGHRS, YFSETQ. After removal of 0 bases from V and 7 bases from J, the junction contained 3 bases not matched to a gene. CDR3 in amino acids: CASSLDGTGAGYTF. As DNA, the CDR3 is TGCGCCAGCAGCTTGGACGGGACAGGGGCTGGCTACACCTTC.

The J gene is TRBJ1-5, the V gene TRBV30; D call uncertain. V was cut by 3 bases and J by 0 bases, with 12 bases left in between. Germline V lookup: CDR1 GTSNPN, CDR2 SVGIG (reference sequence). CDR3 length: 15 residues. DNA for the CDR3: TGTGCCTGGAGCTCGGAGGGCTATAGCAATCAGCCCCAGCATTTT. Translated: CAWSSEGYSNQPQHF.

The chain carries TRBV30 and TRBJ1-1, with 11 bases aligning to TRBD1. Trimming cost V 7 bases and J 4 bases; bases outside gene matches: 5. CDR3 length equals 13 residues. Germline V gene data show CDR1 as GTSNPN and CDR2 as SVGIG (reference sequence). CDR3 residues: CAFGTGGSTEAFF. The CDR3 DNA follows: TGTGCCTTCGGGACAGGGGGTTCCACTGAAGCTTTCTTT.